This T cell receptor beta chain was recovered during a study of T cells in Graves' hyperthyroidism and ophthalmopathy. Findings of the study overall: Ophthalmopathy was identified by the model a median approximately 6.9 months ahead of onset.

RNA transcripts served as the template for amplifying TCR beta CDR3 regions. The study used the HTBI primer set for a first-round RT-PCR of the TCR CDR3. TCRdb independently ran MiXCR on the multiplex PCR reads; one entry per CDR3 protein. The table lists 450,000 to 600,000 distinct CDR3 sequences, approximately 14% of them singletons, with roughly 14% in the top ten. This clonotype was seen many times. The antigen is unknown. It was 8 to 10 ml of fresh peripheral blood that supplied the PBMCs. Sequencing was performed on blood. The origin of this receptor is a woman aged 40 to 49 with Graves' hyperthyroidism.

The CDR3 loop is CASSLVGQGAYEQYF. CDR3 nucleotides: TGCGCCAGCAGCTTGGTGGGACAGGGGGCCTACGAGCAGTACTTC. The chain uses TRBV5-1 and TRBJ2-7; TRBD1 matches 11 bases. The germline V gene encodes CDR1 SGHRS and CDR2 YFSETQ. The CDR3 has 15 residues. The V and J ends lost 0 bases and 2 bases, in that order; junction bases with no gene match: 1.